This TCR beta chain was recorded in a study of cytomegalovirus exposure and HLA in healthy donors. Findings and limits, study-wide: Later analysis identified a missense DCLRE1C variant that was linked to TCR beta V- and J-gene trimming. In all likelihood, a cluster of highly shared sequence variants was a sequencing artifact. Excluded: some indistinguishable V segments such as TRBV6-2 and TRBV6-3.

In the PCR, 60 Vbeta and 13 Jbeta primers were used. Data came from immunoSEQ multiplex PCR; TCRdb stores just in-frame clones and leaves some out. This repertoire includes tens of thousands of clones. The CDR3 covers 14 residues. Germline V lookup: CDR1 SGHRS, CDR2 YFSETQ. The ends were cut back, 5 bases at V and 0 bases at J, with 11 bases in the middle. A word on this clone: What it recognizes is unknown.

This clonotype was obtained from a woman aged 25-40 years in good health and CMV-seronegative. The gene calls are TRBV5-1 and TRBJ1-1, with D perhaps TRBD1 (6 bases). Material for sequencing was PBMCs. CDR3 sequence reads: CASRAGTMNTEAFF. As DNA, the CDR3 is TGCGCCAGCAGGGCTGGGACAATGAACACTGAAGCTTTCTTT.